The rows below give T cell receptor beta chains drawn from one sample of a study of shared clonotypes between healthy human individuals. Sequencing used immunoSEQ multiplex PCR; TCRdb keeps in-frame clones, though not all of them. The table lists more than 850,000 clones, approximately 80% of them singletons. The material sequenced was memory CD4+ T cells from PBMCs. The receptors originated from a man between 18 and 35 years old in good health. Some clones in this sample may be carry-over from other donors' samples. The CDR3 runs from the conserved cysteine through the conserved F or W. D genes are given only for firm matches. Not every row has a clone size; where given, it reads once, few, many or a size class.

d_call j_call v_call clone_size cdr3_length cdr3_nt cdr3_aa
NA TRBJ2-5 TRBV5-1 NA 14 TGCGCCAGCAGCTTGGCCAGGGAGAAAGAGACCCAGTACTTC CASSLAREKETQYF
TRBD1 TRBJ1-4 TRBV18 NA 15 TGTGCCAGCTCACTTGAGCAGGGGGCGCAAGAAAAACTGTTTTTT CASSLEQGAQEKLFF
TRBD2 TRBJ2-5 TRBV28 NA 16 TGTGCCAGCAGTTTAGAAAGCGGGAGGGCCTCAGAGACCCAGTACTTC CASSLESGRASETQYF
NA TRBJ1-1 TRBV6-1 NA 14 TGTGCCAGCAGTAATCACAGGGCGGTCACTGAAGCTTTCTTT CASSNHRAVTEAFF
NA TRBJ1-5 TRBV6-6 NA 13 TGTGCCAGCAGCTCAAACAGGGAACAGCCCCAGCATTTT CASSSNREQPQHF
NA TRBJ2-6 TRBV5-1 NA 15 TGCGCCAGCAGCTTAGGGAACTCTGGGGCCAACGTCCTGACTTTC CASSLGNSGANVLTF
NA TRBJ2-7 TRBV25-1 NA 13 TGTGCCAGCAGTGAATTAGGATGGGACGAGCAGTACTTC CASSELGWDEQYF
NA TRBJ2-7 TRBV6-5 NA 14 TGTGCCAGCAGCCGACGCGGTGCCCTATACGAGCAGTACTTC CASSRRGALYEQYF
TRBD2 TRBJ2-5 TRBV5-1 NA 15 TGCGCCAGCAGCTTGGGGACGGGAGGATCGGAGACCCAGTACTTC CASSLGTGGSETQYF
TRBD1 TRBJ1-5 TRBV5-8 NA 14 TGTGCCAGCAGCGATGACAGGGCCTTCGGGCCCCAGCATTTT CASSDDRAFGPQHF
NA TRBJ2-5 TRBV12-5 once 13 TGTGCTAGTGGCACCAGCGGAGGAGGGACCCAGTACTTC CASGTSGGGTQYF
NA TRBJ2-2 TRBV4-3 NA 16 TGCGCCAGCAGCCAAGAACCAGGGCCCAACACCGGGGAGCTGTTTTTT CASSQEPGPNTGELFF
TRBD1 TRBJ1-5 TRBV5-4 NA 15 TGTGCCAGCAGCCGGGATGGGACAGTCAATCAGCCCCAGCATTTT CASSRDGTVNQPQHF
NA TRBJ2-7 TRBV28 NA 15 TGTGCCAGCAGCCAAAGCGGTAAAGGGGCCTACGAGCAGTACTTC CASSQSGKGAYEQYF
NA TRBJ1-2 TRBV15 few 15 TGTGCCACCAGCAGACCTGGCCCGGGATCCTATGGCTACACCTTC CATSRPGPGSYGYTF
TRBD2 TRBJ2-1 TRBV4-2 NA 19 TGTGCCAGCAGCCAAGAGCCACTAGCGGGAGACCCCTTCTACAATGAGCAGTTCTTC CASSQEPLAGDPFYNEQFF
TRBD1 TRBJ1-2 TRBV19 NA 14 TGTGCCAGTAGTACGGGACAGACTAACTATGGCTACACCTTC CASSTGQTNYGYTF
TRBD2 TRBJ2-7 TRBV5-4 many 17 TGTGCCAGCAGCTTGGACGCTAGCGGGGAGTGGAACTACGAGCAGTACTTC CASSLDASGEWNYEQYF
TRBD1 TRBJ2-1 TRBV10-3 NA 13 TGTGCCATCAGCTCGGGACAGGGGAATGAGCAGTTCTTC CAISSGQGNEQFF
NA TRBJ2-1 TRBV6-5 NA 13 TGTGCCAGTTCCCGGGACTCAGACAATGAGCAGTTCTTC CASSRDSDNEQFF
NA TRBJ1-5 TRBV21-1 NA 15 TGTGCCAGCAGCAAAGGGGGATTACGGAATCAGCCCCAGCATTTT CASSKGGLRNQPQHF
NA TRBJ2-3 TRBV2 NA 13 TGTGCCAGCAGGTTGCAGGGAACAGATACGCAGTATTTT CASRLQGTDTQYF